This entry lists 7 T cell receptor beta chains sequenced from one sample in a study of Ad26.COV2.S vaccination and SARS-CoV-2 variants. The protocol was immunoSEQ multiplex PCR, while the TCRdb copy is restricted to in-frame clones and leaves out a portion. The data contain about 680,000 clones, around 89% of them singletons. Documented treatment: some 20 received Ad26.COV2.S at low or high dose, single or two shots; roughly 5 received placebo; per-sample allocation not given. Day 63 after the first injection of vaccine or placebo was the sampling time. Sequenced here: peripheral blood, sampled in a trial of Ad26.COV2.S vaccine versus placebo. These receptors were obtained from a person aged 18-60 years who received the Ad26.COV2.S COVID-19 vaccine or a placebo.

This rearrangement joins TRBV24-1 to TRBJ1-5; D is unclear. From germline, CDR1 is KGHDR and CDR2 SFDVKD. The V gene lost 5 bases and the J gene lost 0 bases, with 10 bases spanning the gap. The CDR3 is made up of 15 amino acids. The chain's CDR3 is CATSGSQYSNQPQHF. The DNA of the CDR3 is TGTGCCACCAGTGGGAGTCAGTATAGCAATCAGCCCCAGCATTTT.

The rearrangement uses TRBV24-1 and TRBJ2-1; D possibly corresponds to TRBD1 (6 bases). The CDR3 runs 16 residues. Trimming removed 4 bases at V and 6 bases at J, with 18 bases between. Germline CDR1 KGHDR, CDR2 SFDVKD. CDR3 region: CATSDADRPFGNEQFF. DNA of the CDR3: TGTGCCACCAGTGACGCCGACAGGCCTTTCGGCAATGAGCAGTTCTTC.

The rearrangement uses TRBV15 and TRBJ1-3; D is perhaps TRBD1 (5 bases). CDR3 length: 14 residues. Looked up from germline, CDR1 is LNHNV and CDR2 is YYDKDF (reference sequence). The ends were cut back, 1 base at V and 4 bases at J, with 8 bases in the middle. The CDR3 protein is CATSRGGAGNTIYF. DNA of the CDR3: TGTGCCACCAGCAGAGGTGGGGCGGGAAACACCATATATTTT.

The V call is TRBV7-6, the J call TRBJ2-1; the match to TRBD2 covers 9 bases. Germline V gene lookup returns CDR1 SGHVS and CDR2 FNYEAQ. With V trimmed by 5 bases and J by 3 bases, 5 bases remained unmatched. The CDR3 extends over 15 amino acids. The DNA for the CDR3 is TGTGCCAGCAGCGCTAGCGGGGAAAGCTACAATGAGCAGTTCTTC. Translation gives CASSASGESYNEQFF.

The rearrangement joins TRBV4-2 to TRBJ2-7, with TRBD2 matching 8 bases. Per germline, CDR1 LGHNA and CDR2 YNFKEQ. CDR3 length: 18 residues. The V gene end was trimmed by 0 bases and the J gene end by 3 bases; junction bases not matched to a gene: 13. The CDR3 loop is CASSQDAAAGTRIYEQYF. Written as DNA, the CDR3 is TGTGCCAGCAGCCAAGATGCCGCAGCCGGGACTAGGATCTACGAGCAGTACTTC.

The rearrangement links TRBV27 to TRBJ2-1; 9 bases are a match to TRBD2. The CDR3 consists of 15 residues. Germline lookup yields CDR1 MNHEY and CDR2 SMNVEV (reference sequence). With 3 bases clipped from V and 3 bases from J, the junction kept 3 bases outside the gene matches. The CDR3 DNA is TGTGCCAGCAGTTTCGTGCGGGGGGGCTACAATGAGCAGTTCTTC. It encodes CASSFVRGGYNEQFF.

This clone was seen a single time. The chain recombines TRBV25-1 with TRBJ2-7; 11 bases are a match to TRBD2. Looked up from germline, CDR1 is MGHDK and CDR2 is SYGVNS. The CDR3 spans 14 residues. V was clipped by 3 bases and J by 6 bases; unmatched bases: 4. The CDR3, as DNA: TGTGCCAGCAGTGACCTAGGACTAGCGGGCGAGCAGTACTTC. Encoded protein: CASSDLGLAGEQYF.